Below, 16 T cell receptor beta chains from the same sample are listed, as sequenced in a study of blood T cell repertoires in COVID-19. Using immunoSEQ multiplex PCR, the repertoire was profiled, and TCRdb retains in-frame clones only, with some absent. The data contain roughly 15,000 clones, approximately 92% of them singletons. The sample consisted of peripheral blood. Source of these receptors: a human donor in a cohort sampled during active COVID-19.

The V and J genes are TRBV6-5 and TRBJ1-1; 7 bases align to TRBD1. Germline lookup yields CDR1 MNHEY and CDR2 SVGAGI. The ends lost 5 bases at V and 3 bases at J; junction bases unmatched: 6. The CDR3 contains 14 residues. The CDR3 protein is CASSTGDADTEAFF. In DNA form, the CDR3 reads TGTGCCAGCAGTACAGGGGATGCGGACACTGAAGCTTTCTTT.

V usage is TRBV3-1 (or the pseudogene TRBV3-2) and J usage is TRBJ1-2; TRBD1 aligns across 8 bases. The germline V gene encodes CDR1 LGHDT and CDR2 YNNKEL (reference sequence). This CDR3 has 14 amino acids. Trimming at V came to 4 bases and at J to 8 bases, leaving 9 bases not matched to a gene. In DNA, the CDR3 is TGTGCCAGCAGCCCCCCGGACAGGGTAGGCGGCTACACCTTC. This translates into CASSPPDRVGGYTF.

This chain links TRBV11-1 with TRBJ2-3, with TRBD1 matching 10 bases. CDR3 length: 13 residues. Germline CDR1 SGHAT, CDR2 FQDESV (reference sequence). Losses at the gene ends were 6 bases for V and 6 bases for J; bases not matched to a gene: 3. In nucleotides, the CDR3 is TGTGCCAGCAGAGGGACAGGGGTCGATACGCAGTATTTT. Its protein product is CASRGTGVDTQYF.

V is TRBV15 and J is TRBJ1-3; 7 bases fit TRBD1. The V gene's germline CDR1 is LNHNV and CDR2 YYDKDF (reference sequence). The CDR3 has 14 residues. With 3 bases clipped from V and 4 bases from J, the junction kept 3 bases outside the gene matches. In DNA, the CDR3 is TGTGCCACCAGCAGGGTGGGACAGGGAAACACCATATATTTT. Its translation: CATSRVGQGNTIYF.

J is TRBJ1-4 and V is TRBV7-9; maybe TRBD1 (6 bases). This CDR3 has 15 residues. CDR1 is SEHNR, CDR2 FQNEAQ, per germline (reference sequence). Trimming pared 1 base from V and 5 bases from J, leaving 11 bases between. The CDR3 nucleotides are TGTGCCAGCAGCTTAGGGACAGCCGGGAATGAAAAACTGTTTTTT. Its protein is CASSLGTAGNEKLFF.

Written as DNA, the CDR3 is TGTGCCAGCAGCACTCAGCGGGGGGTTCAAGAGACCCAGTACTTC. As protein: CASSTQRGVQETQYF. The V call is TRBV7-2, the J call TRBJ2-5; 9 positions agree with TRBD2. V trimming: 5 bases; J trimming: 2 bases; junction bases outside the gene matches: 6. The CDR3 loop spans 15 amino acids. Germline assignment: CDR1 SGHTA and CDR2 FQGNSA.

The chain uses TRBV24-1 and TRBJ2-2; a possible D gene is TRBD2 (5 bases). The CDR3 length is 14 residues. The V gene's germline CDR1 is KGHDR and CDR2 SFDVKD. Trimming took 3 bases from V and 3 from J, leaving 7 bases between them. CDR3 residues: CATSDSGHTGELFF. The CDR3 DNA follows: TGTGCCACCAGTGATAGCGGCCACACCGGGGAGCTGTTTTTT.

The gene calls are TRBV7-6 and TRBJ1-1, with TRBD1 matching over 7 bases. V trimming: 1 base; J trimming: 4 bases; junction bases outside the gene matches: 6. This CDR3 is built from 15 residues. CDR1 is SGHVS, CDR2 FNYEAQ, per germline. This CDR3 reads CASSLGAGGITEAFF. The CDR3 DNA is TGTGCCAGCAGCTTAGGCGCAGGGGGGATCACTGAAGCTTTCTTT.

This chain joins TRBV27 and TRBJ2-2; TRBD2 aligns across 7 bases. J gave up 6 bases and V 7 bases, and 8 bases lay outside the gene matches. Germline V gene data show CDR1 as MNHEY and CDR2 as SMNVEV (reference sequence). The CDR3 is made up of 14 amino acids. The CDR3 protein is CASNTRLAAGELFF. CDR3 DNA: TGTGCCAGCAACACCAGGCTAGCGGCCGGGGAGCTGTTTTTT.

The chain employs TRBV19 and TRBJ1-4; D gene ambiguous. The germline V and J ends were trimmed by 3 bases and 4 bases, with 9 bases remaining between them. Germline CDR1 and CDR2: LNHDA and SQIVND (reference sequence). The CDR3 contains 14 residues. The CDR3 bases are TGTGCCAGTAGTATTGGAGAATATAATGAAAAACTGTTTTTT. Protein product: CASSIGEYNEKLFF.

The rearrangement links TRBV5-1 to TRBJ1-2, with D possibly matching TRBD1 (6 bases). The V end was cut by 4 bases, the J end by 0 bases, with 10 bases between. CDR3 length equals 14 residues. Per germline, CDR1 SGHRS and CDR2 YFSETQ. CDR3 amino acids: CASSPGQPNYGYTF. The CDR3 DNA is TGCGCCAGCAGCCCCGGACAGCCTAACTATGGCTACACCTTC.

The DNA for the CDR3 is TGTGCCACCCTAGCGGGAGGGCCGGGCACCGGGGAGCTGTTTTTT. Its protein is CATLAGGPGTGELFF. This rearrangement joins TRBV15 to TRBJ2-2; the match to TRBD2 covers 12 bases. The CDR3 loop spans 15 amino acids. J lost 4 bases, V lost 8 bases, and 5 bases had no gene match. CDR1 LNHNV and CDR2 YYDKDF come from the germline V gene (reference sequence).

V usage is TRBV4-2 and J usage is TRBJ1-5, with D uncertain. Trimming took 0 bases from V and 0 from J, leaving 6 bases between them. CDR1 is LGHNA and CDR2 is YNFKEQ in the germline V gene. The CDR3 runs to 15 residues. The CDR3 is CASSQDHNSNQPQHF. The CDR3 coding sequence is TGTGCCAGCAGCCAAGACCACAATAGCAATCAGCCCCAGCATTTT.

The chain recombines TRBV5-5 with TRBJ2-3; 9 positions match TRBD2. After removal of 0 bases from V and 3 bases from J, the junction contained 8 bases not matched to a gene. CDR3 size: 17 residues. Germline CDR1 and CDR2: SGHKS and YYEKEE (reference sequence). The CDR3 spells CASSLERRGGETDTQYF. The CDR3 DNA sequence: TGTGCCAGCAGCTTGGAACGGCGGGGGGGCGAGACAGATACGCAGTATTTT.

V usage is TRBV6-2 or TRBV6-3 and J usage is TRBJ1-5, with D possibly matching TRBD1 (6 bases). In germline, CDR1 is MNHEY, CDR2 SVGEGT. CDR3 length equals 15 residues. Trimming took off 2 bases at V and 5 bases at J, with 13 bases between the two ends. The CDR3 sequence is CASSYPPQGHQPQHF. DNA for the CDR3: TGTGCCAGCAGTTACCCGCCACAGGGACATCAGCCCCAGCATTTT.

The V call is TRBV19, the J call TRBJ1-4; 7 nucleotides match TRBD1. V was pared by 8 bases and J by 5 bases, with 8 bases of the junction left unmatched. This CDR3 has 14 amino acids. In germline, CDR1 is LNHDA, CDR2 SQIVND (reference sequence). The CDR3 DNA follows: TGTGCCAGTCGAGGAGGGGGCGGAAATGAAAAACTGTTTTTT. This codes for CASRGGGGNEKLFF. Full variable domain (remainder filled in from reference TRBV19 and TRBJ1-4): DGGITQSPKYLFRKEGQNVTLSCEQNLNHDAMYWYRQDPGQGLRLIYYSQIVNDFQKGDIAEGYSVSREKKESFPLTVTSAQKNPTAFYLCASRGGGGNEKLFFGSGTQLSVL.